Below, 15 T cell receptor beta chains from the same sample are listed, as sequenced in a study of blood T cell repertoires in COVID-19. Method: immunoSEQ multiplex PCR; TCRdb's copy keeps in-frame clones and lacks some. The table includes 80,000 to 95,000 clones, about 77% detected once. Sequencing was carried out using peripheral blood. These receptor sequences come from a woman of 80 years or more with acute or convalescent COVID-19.

CDR3 in DNA: TGTGCCAGCTCACCACCGATGATAGTGGGCACGAATGAGCAGTTCTTC. Protein: CASSPPMIVGTNEQFF. This chain links TRBV18 with TRBJ2-1; D ambiguous. The CDR3 runs 16 residues. Looked up from germline, CDR1 is KGHSH and CDR2 is LQKENI. V dropped 0 bases and J dropped 7 bases, with 16 bases sitting between them.

In its sample, this clone was seen once. The chain recombines TRBV9 with TRBJ2-3, with TRBD2 as a possible D gene (6 bases). Germline loops: CDR1 SGDLS, CDR2 YYNGEE. The CDR3 runs 16 residues. The V and J ends lost 0 bases and 1 base respectively, with 12 bases between them. The CDR3 region is CASSVVVGGRTDTQYF. The CDR3 DNA follows: TGTGCCAGCAGCGTAGTTGTCGGGGGACGCACAGATACGCAGTATTTT.

The J gene is TRBJ2-6, the V gene TRBV2, with D perhaps TRBD2 (5 bases). Between the trimmed V and J ends, which lost 0 bases and 2 bases, there was a span of 8 bases. The CDR3 sequence is 16 residues long. Per germline, CDR1 SNHLY and CDR2 FYNNEI. The CDR3 coding sequence is TGTGCCAGCAGTGAAGCTTTCGGGGCTGGGGCCAACGTCCTGACTTTC. It codes for CASSEAFGAGANVLTF.

This sequence joins TRBV6-6 and TRBJ1-2; D call uncertain. Germline V lookup: CDR1 MNHNY, CDR2 SVGAGI (reference sequence). V lost 2 bases, J lost 8 bases, and 15 bases lay in between. This CDR3 has 14 residues. The CDR3 DNA sequence: TGTGCCAGCAGTTACCTTGGAGGGAGTGGAGGCTACACCTTC. Its protein is CASSYLGGSGGYTF.

The chain couples TRBV10-3 to TRBJ2-1; the match to TRBD2 covers 8 bases. The CDR3 loop spans 17 amino acids. V was pared by 6 bases and J by 4 bases, with 14 bases of the junction left unmatched. Germline CDR1 ENHRY, CDR2 SYGVKD. CDR3 sequence: CAISLSISGGKYNEQFF. CDR3 bases: TGTGCCATCAGCCTTTCTATAAGCGGGGGAAAATACAATGAGCAGTTCTTC.

The rearrangement joins TRBV6-5 to TRBJ1-5, with D perhaps TRBD1 (5 bases). CDR1 and CDR2 from the germline V gene are MNHEY and SVGAGI. V was clipped by 11 bases and J by 5 bases, with 13 bases between them. CDR3 size: 12 residues. The CDR3: CAANLGDQPQHF. The CDR3 bases are TGTGCCGCTAATCTAGGGGATCAGCCCCAGCATTTT.

This clone showed up just once. V is TRBV9 and J is TRBJ2-1; 8 bases map to TRBD2. The germline V gene has CDR1 SGDLS and CDR2 YYNGEE. V lost 0 bases to trimming and J lost 0 bases; unmatched junction nucleotides: 8. This CDR3 comprises 18 residues. The CDR3 protein is CASSVGPGGASSYNEQFF. The DNA of the CDR3 is TGTGCCAGCAGCGTAGGCCCGGGAGGGGCGAGCTCCTACAATGAGCAGTTCTTC.

This sequence joins TRBV11-2 and TRBJ2-5; 8 bases are a match to TRBD2. V shed 1 base and J 4 bases; nucleotides not matched to a gene: 5. The CDR3 loop spans 15 amino acids. The germline gives CDR1 SGHAT, CDR2 FQNNGV. As DNA, the CDR3 is TGTGCCAGCAGCTTAGGAACAGGACTAGCAGAGACCCAGTACTTC. Its translation is CASSLGTGLAETQYF.

Only a few counts were recorded for this clone. The rearrangement uses TRBV11-2 and TRBJ2-7; D uncertain. The CDR3 contains 14 residues. From germline, CDR1 is SGHAT and CDR2 FQNNGV. Trimming took 6 bases from V and 1 from J, leaving 13 bases between them. This CDR3 is CASSSLRWSYEQYF. The CDR3, as DNA: TGTGCCAGCAGTTCACTCAGGTGGTCCTACGAGCAGTACTTC.

The chain links TRBV11-2 to TRBJ1-2, with D possibly TRBD1 on 5 matching bases. The germline CDR1 and CDR2 sequences are SGHAT and FQNNGV. The CDR3 spans 13 residues. Between the trimmed V and J ends, which lost 0 bases and 7 bases, there was a span of 9 bases. The DNA of the CDR3 is TGTGCCAGCAGCTTAGATCGGCAGGGTGGCTACACCTTC. As protein: CASSLDRQGGYTF.

This chain joins TRBV12-3 or TRBV12-4 and TRBJ1-2; D gene ambiguous. The CDR3 runs 11 residues. V was shortened by 5 bases and J by 8 bases, with 9 bases between the two germline ends. The DNA of the CDR3 is TGTGCCAGCAGTCCCGGTTACGGCTACACCTTC. Amino acids: CASSPGYGYTF.

This chain links TRBV2 with TRBJ2-7, with D tentatively TRBD2 (6 bases). CDR1 and CDR2 from the germline V gene are SNHLY and FYNNEI. The CDR3 sequence is 14 residues long. Between the trimmed V and J ends, which lost 6 bases and 2 bases, there was a span of 14 bases. CDR3 loop: CASREGTTAYEQYF. Here the CDR3 DNA reads TGTGCCAGCAGGGAGGGAACTACGGCCTACGAGCAGTACTTC.

This chain uses TRBV18 with TRBJ1-3; a weak D match, TRBD1 (6 bases). Germline V lookup: CDR1 KGHSH, CDR2 LQKENI. This CDR3 spans 16 amino acids. Trimming removed 3 bases from V and 4 bases from J, with 16 bases in between. CDR3 region: CASSPPGHQRGNTIYF. The CDR3 nucleotides are TGTGCCAGCTCACCCCCGGGACACCAGAGAGGAAACACCATATATTTT.

V gene TRBV6-5 combines with J gene TRBJ2-2, with a possible D match to TRBD2 (6 bases). The CDR3 loop spans 14 amino acids. Germline V gene lookup returns CDR1 MNHEY and CDR2 SVGAGI. Trimming cost V 10 bases and J 2 bases, with 14 bases left between them. CDR3 nucleotides: TGTGCCACCCGACGGGGAGGTAACACCGGGGAGCTGTTTTTT. It codes for CATRRGGNTGELFF.

This clone was counted a few times. The V call is TRBV28, the J call TRBJ1-2; possible D gene TRBD1, 6 bases. The CDR3 sequence is 13 residues long. The V and J ends lost 6 bases and 6 bases respectively, with 14 bases between them. Germline-derived CDR1 and CDR2 are MDHEN and SYDVKM. This CDR3 reads CASRYRASNGYTF. CDR3 sequence (DNA): TGTGCCAGCAGGTACAGGGCCAGTAATGGCTACACCTTC.